The next 23 T cell receptor beta chains were all read from a single sample in a study of T cell changes during pregnancy in multiple sclerosis. The table came from immunoSEQ multiplex PCR; TCRdb's copy has only in-frame clones and leaves some out. Among about 62,000 clones listed, over 80% were seen once. Material: peripheral blood, obtained in the second trimester of pregnancy. The receptors were sampled from a female donor in good health, enrolled as a control in a pregnancy study.

The chain links TRBV6-1 to TRBJ1-1; possible D gene TRBD1, 6 bases. Trimming stripped 7 bases from V and 0 bases from J, with 9 bases between. Germline lookup yields CDR1 MNHNS and CDR2 SASEGT. The CDR3 consists of 13 residues. CDR3 sequence (DNA): TGTGCCAGCACCAGGGGTCTGAACACTGAAGCTTTCTTT. Translated: CASTRGLNTEAFF.

The chain combines TRBV5-8 with TRBJ2-7; 11 bases are shared with TRBD2. The CDR3 loop spans 16 amino acids. Germline loops: CDR1 SGHTS, CDR2 YDEGEE. The J segment lost 4 bases and the V segment lost 4 bases, leaving 10 bases of the junction unmatched. CDR3 residues: CASSHHQTSGVYEQYF. The DNA for the CDR3 is TGTGCCAGCAGCCACCACCAGACTAGCGGGGTGTACGAGCAGTACTTC.

The gene calls are TRBV4-2 and TRBJ2-1; perhaps TRBD2 as D (5 bases). V was clipped by 0 bases and J by 7 bases, with 22 bases between them. The CDR3 sequence is 18 residues long. Germline CDR1 is LGHNA and CDR2 is YNFKEQ. The CDR3 region has the DNA TGTGCCAGCAGCCAAGAATATCGAGGGAGCGCCACTGGGAATGAGCAGTTCTTC. This sequence encodes CASSQEYRGSATGNEQFF.

V gene TRBV19 combines with J gene TRBJ2-1, with 12 bases that match TRBD2. Germline V lookup: CDR1 LNHDA, CDR2 SQIVND (reference sequence). The CDR3 consists of 14 residues. With 5 bases clipped from V and 4 bases from J, the junction kept 0 bases outside the gene matches. CDR3 in DNA: TGTGCCAGTAGTGGACTAGCGGGGTACAATGAGCAGTTCTTC. Translation gives CASSGLAGYNEQFF. Combining the CDR3 with reference TRBV19 and TRBJ2-1 gives the whole variable domain DGGITQSPKYLFRKEGQNVTLSCEQNLNHDAMYWYRQDPGQGLRLIYYSQIVNDFQKGDIAEGYSVSREKKESFPLTVTSAQKNPTAFYLCASSGLAGYNEQFFGPGTRLTVL.

The CDR3 sequence is CASSPTGGRWEQFF. In DNA form, the CDR3 reads TGTGCCAGCAGTCCCACGGGGGGTCGCTGGGAGCAGTTCTTC. The chain recombines TRBV11-2 with TRBJ2-1; 7 bases map to TRBD2. The CDR3 totals 14 residues. Germline loops: CDR1 SGHAT, CDR2 FQNNGV. The ends lost 6 bases at V and 10 bases at J; junction bases unmatched: 12.

V usage is TRBV19 and J usage is TRBJ2-5; perhaps TRBD2 as D (6 bases). CDR1 is LNHDA and CDR2 is SQIVND in the germline V gene (reference sequence). The V gene lost 5 bases and the J gene lost 5 bases, with 15 bases spanning the gap. The CDR3 is made up of 14 amino acids. The CDR3: CASSPMSGGETQYF. The CDR3 bases are TGTGCCAGTAGTCCCATGTCTGGAGGGGAGACCCAGTACTTC.

This clone was counted once. V gene TRBV28 combines with J gene TRBJ2-1; 12 bases fit TRBD2. The CDR3 consists of 19 residues. The germline V gene encodes CDR1 MDHEN and CDR2 SYDVKM. V gave up 0 bases and J gave up 0 bases; unmatched junction bases: 6. DNA of the CDR3: TGTGCCAGCAGTTTATGGGCTAGCGGGAGGGTGAGCTCCTACAATGAGCAGTTCTTC. Translating gives CASSLWASGRVSSYNEQFF.

The V gene is TRBV9, the J gene TRBJ1-4, with a weak D call TRBD1 (5 bases). Trimming stripped 0 bases from V and 5 bases from J, with 14 bases between. The germline CDR1 and CDR2 sequences are SGDLS and YYNGEE. The CDR3 contains 16 residues. CDR3 nucleotide sequence: TGTGCCAGCAGCGTAGAAGCGGGACGGATAAATGAAAAACTGTTTTTT. As protein: CASSVEAGRINEKLFF.

The V gene is TRBV14, the J gene TRBJ2-3; possibly TRBD2 for D (6 bases). Trimming cost V 0 bases and J 1 base, with 17 bases left between them. From germline, CDR1 is SGHDN and CDR2 FVKESK. The CDR3 has 18 amino acids. The CDR3 region is CASSQDAGYSWGTDTQYF. The CDR3 coding sequence is TGTGCCAGCAGCCAAGATGCGGGGTACAGTTGGGGCACAGATACGCAGTATTTT.

The chain joins TRBV28 to TRBJ2-7; 9 bases are shared with TRBD2. The length of the CDR3 is 16 residues. The V segment lost 4 bases and the J segment 6 bases; nucleotides outside the gene matches: 13. Per germline, CDR1 MDHEN and CDR2 SYDVKM. The CDR3 DNA follows: TGTGCCAGCAGTTCTAAGCATAGCGGGAGCGGAGGCGAGCAGTACTTC. Translating gives CASSSKHSGSGGEQYF.

The chain carries TRBV10-1 and TRBJ2-1, with 10 positions matching TRBD2. Germline V lookup: CDR1 WNHNN, CDR2 SYGVQD (reference sequence). V lost 6 bases to trimming and J lost 1 base; unmatched junction nucleotides: 18. The CDR3 length is 20 residues. The CDR3 nucleotides read TGCGCCAGCAGACCACCCGAAGTAGCGGGAGGTTTTTTTTCCTACAATGAGCAGTTCTTC. Translation: CASRPPEVAGGFFSYNEQFF.

The chain joins TRBV7-2 to TRBJ2-7, with D hard to call. CDR3 length equals 14 residues. Between the trimmed V and J ends, which lost 7 bases and 4 bases, there was a span of 17 bases. The germline V gene has CDR1 SGHTA and CDR2 FQGNSA. Here the CDR3 DNA reads TGTGCCAGCAACCCAGTGCCCTCAGGTTACGAGCAGTACTTC. This translates into CASNPVPSGYEQYF.

This sequence joins TRBV18 and TRBJ2-1, with 11 bases that match TRBD2. The CDR3 is made up of 16 amino acids. Germline CDR1 is KGHSH and CDR2 is LQKENI. Unmatched junction bases numbered 11, after V lost 3 bases and J lost 10 bases. The CDR3: CASSPPGVAGGEEQFF. As DNA, the CDR3 is TGTGCCAGCTCACCGCCGGGAGTAGCGGGAGGGGAAGAGCAGTTCTTC.

The J gene is TRBJ2-3, the V gene TRBV28; 7 positions agree with TRBD1. The CDR3 sequence is 16 residues long. Trimming at V came to 4 bases and at J to 1 base, leaving 8 bases not matched to a gene. The V gene's germline CDR1 is MDHEN and CDR2 SYDVKM. The CDR3 sequence: CASSSPTGTGTDTQYF. CDR3 nucleotides: TGTGCCAGCAGTTCCCCAACCGGGACAGGCACAGATACGCAGTATTTT. Supplemented by reference TRBV28 and TRBJ2-3, the full variable domain reads DVKVTQSSRYLVKRTGEKVFLECVQDMDHENMFWYRQDPGLGLRLIYFSYDVKMKEKGDIPEGYSVSREKKERFSLILESASTNQTSMYLCASSSPTGTGTDTQYFGPGTRLTVL.

The chain uses TRBV5-4 and TRBJ2-3; a weak D match, TRBD2 (6 bases). In germline, CDR1 is SGHNT, CDR2 YYREEE (reference sequence). The V gene lost 4 bases and the J gene lost 6 bases, with 15 bases spanning the gap. The CDR3 contains 14 residues. The CDR3 DNA reads TGTGCCAGCAGCCAGCGGGTTGTGATGGATACGCAGTATTTT. Protein sequence: CASSQRVVMDTQYF.

The gene calls are TRBV13 and TRBJ1-5; 7 positions match TRBD1. CDR1 is PRHDT, CDR2 FYEKMQ, per germline (reference sequence). The length of the CDR3 is 14 residues. V lost 8 bases to trimming and J lost 7 bases; unmatched junction nucleotides: 11. The CDR3 DNA reads TGTGCCAGCGGGGATAGGGGGCTAGGGCAGCCCCAGCATTTT. Its protein is CASGDRGLGQPQHF.

The CDR3 region is CATRDGSSEQYF. CDR3 DNA sequence: TGTGCCACTCGGGACGGGAGCAGCGAGCAGTACTTC. The rearrangement links TRBV19 to TRBJ2-7, with D maybe TRBD2 (6 bases). Trimming left V 10 bases short and J 6 bases short, with 16 bases between. CDR3 size: 12 residues. Germline loops: CDR1 LNHDA, CDR2 SQIVND (reference sequence).

This clone was found a few times. V gene TRBV19 combines with J gene TRBJ2-1; 8 bases fit TRBD1. The junction had 4 bases not matched to a gene; V was cut back by 3 bases and J by 6 bases. The CDR3 is made up of 14 amino acids. Germline loops: CDR1 LNHDA, CDR2 SQIVND (reference sequence). CDR3 loop: CASSIQGAVNEQFF. In nucleotides, the CDR3 is TGTGCCAGTAGTATCCAGGGGGCGGTCAATGAGCAGTTCTTC.

J is TRBJ1-2 and V is TRBV7-8; maybe TRBD1 (5 bases). Trimming took off 3 bases at V and 4 bases at J, with 12 bases between the two ends. Germline V gene lookup returns CDR1 SGHVS and CDR2 FQNEAQ. This CDR3 is built from 14 residues. The CDR3 spells CASSFDRTFYGYTF. CDR3 sequence (DNA): TGTGCCAGCAGCTTTGACAGAACCTTCTATGGCTACACCTTC. Together with reference TRBV7-8 and TRBJ1-2, the CDR3 gives the full variable domain: GAGVSQSPRYKVAKRGQDVALRCDPISGHVSLFWYQQALGQGPEFLTYFQNEAQLDKSGLPSDRFFAERPEGSVSTLKIQRTQQEDSAVYLCASSFDRTFYGYTFGSGTRLTVV.

This chain uses TRBV5-6 with TRBJ2-1; D is unresolved. Germline V lookup: CDR1 SGHDT, CDR2 YYEEEE. V lost 0 bases and J 0 bases, leaving 4 bases between the germline ends. The CDR3 has 14 residues. For the CDR3, the DNA is TGTGCCAGCAGCTTGGACAGCTCCTACAATGAGCAGTTCTTC. It codes for CASSLDSSYNEQFF.

CDR3 nucleotides: TGTGCCAGCAGCTTGCAGGGAAGGAATGAGCAGTTCTTC. This sequence encodes CASSLQGRNEQFF. The genes are TRBV7-9 and TRBJ2-1; tentative D call: TRBD1 (5 bases). Germline CDR1 is SEHNR and CDR2 is FQNEAQ (reference sequence). The CDR3 loop spans 13 amino acids. V lost 3 bases, J lost 7 bases, and 10 bases lay in between. Filled out from reference TRBV7-9 and TRBJ2-1, the complete variable domain reads DTGVSQNPRHKITKRGQNVTFRCDPISEHNRLYWYRQTLGQGPEFLTYFQNEAQLEKSRLLSDRFSAERPKGSFSTLEIQRTEQGDSAMYLCASSLQGRNEQFFGPGTRLTVL.

In its sample, this clone was seen once. The chain joins TRBV4-1 to TRBJ2-7, with D perhaps TRBD1 (5 bases). CDR3 length: 15 residues. Germline V gene data show CDR1 as MGHRA and CDR2 as YSYEKL. V shed 0 bases and J shed 0 bases, with 9 bases lying between them. In nucleotides, the CDR3 is TGCGCCAGCAGCCAAGAACAGGCGTCCTCCTACGAGCAGTACTTC. Protein: CASSQEQASSYEQYF.

The genes are TRBV5-8 and TRBJ2-5; 14 nucleotides line up with TRBD2. V lost 4 bases and J lost 0; bases outside the gene matches: 11. Germline V gene data show CDR1 as SGHTS and CDR2 as YDEGEE. The CDR3 has 19 amino acids. CDR3 sequence (DNA): TGTGCCAGCAGCCCCCGGACTAGCGGGAGGACCACGTACCAAGAGACCCAGTACTTC. It specifies CASSPRTSGRTTYQETQYF. Variable domain in full (rest from reference TRBV5-8 and TRBJ2-5): EAGVTQSPTHLIKTRGQQATLRCSPISGHTSVYWYQQALGLGLQFLLWYDEGEERNRGNFPPRFSGRQFPNYSSELNVNALELEDSALYLCASSPRTSGRTTYQETQYFGPGTRLLVL.